These T cell receptor beta chains were read from a single sample in a study of PD-L1 blockade in urothelial cancer. Clones were read by immunoSEQ multiplex PCR, and TCRdb kept only the in-frame ones, dropping some. The sample has 70,000 to 90,000 clones; 82% are singletons. Material: PBMCs, obtained around atezolizumab (anti-PD-L1) treatment. Source of these receptors: a man in his 70s with urothelial cancer. CDR3s include the opening cysteine and the closing phenylalanine or tryptophan. A D gene is named only where the DNA matches it firmly. The listing skips clone size in some rows; elsewhere it reads once, few, many or a size class.

J	size	D	V	DNA	CDR3
TRBJ2-7	.	TRBD1	TRBV5-8	TGTGCCAGCAGCCGGCACAGGGGAACCTACGAGCAGTACTTC	CASSRHRGTYEQYF
TRBJ1-6	.	TRBD1	TRBV6-5	TGTGCCAGCACACGGACAGGCAATTCACCCCTCCACTTT	CASTRTGNSPLHF
TRBJ2-7	.	.	TRBV18	TGTGCCAGCTCACCACGCGGGACAGACGAGCAGTACTTC	CASSPRGTDEQYF
TRBJ2-2	few	.	TRBV12-5	TGTGCTAGTGGCTGGGGCAGCCCGAACACCGGGGAGCTGTTTTTT	CASGWGSPNTGELFF
TRBJ1-1	.	.	TRBV5-5	TGTGCCAGCAGCCGTCTTAGAGGAGTGAACGCTGAAGCTTTCTTT	CASSRLRGVNAEAFF
TRBJ2-3	.	TRBD2	TRBV5-4	TGTGCCAGCAGCCCGAAATTACTAGCGGACTCTAGCACAGATACGCAGTATTTT	CASSPKLLADSSTDTQYF
TRBJ2-5	.	TRBD2	TRBV28	TGTGCCAGCACCCTACCGATGGGAGGGGAGACCCAGTACTTC	CASTLPMGGETQYF
TRBJ1-1	few	TRBD1	TRBV14	TGTGCCAGCAGCGGACAGGGGGCGCTGGGGACTGAAGCTTTCTTT	CASSGQGALGTEAFF
TRBJ2-7	.	.	TRBV28	TGTGCCAGCAGTCCGCCGGTGGGAGGTTCCTACGAGCAGTACTTC	CASSPPVGGSYEQYF
TRBJ2-5	.	.	TRBV9	TGTGCCAGCAGCAGACGGCTAGCAGAGACCCAGTACTTC	CASSRRLAETQYF
TRBJ2-1	.	.	TRBV4-3	TGCGCCAGCAGCCAAGAACAGGGCGGCTCCTACAATGAGCAGTTCTTC	CASSQEQGGSYNEQFF
TRBJ2-1	.	.	TRBV5-4	TGTGCCAGCAGCACCGGGGACAAGCGAGCACAAGAGCTTTTCTTC	CASSTGDKRAQELFF
TRBJ2-3	few	.	TRBV14	TGTGCCAGCAGCCAAGATGAGGCGGGGGCTAGCACAGATACGCAGTATTTT	CASSQDEAGASTDTQYF
TRBJ2-1	.	TRBD1	TRBV4-3	TGCGCCAGCAGCCTCGACAGGGGCCCCTACAATGAGCAGTTCTTC	CASSLDRGPYNEQFF
TRBJ2-2	.	TRBD1	TRBV7-8	TGTGCCAGCAGCTCGGGGACAGGGAACACCGGGGAGCTGTTTTTT	CASSSGTGNTGELFF
TRBJ2-5	.	.	TRBV6-6	TGTGCCAGCAGGGAGGGGGACTTGGGAGGGGAGACCCAGTACTTC	CASREGDLGGETQYF
TRBJ1-1	.	.	TRBV29-1	TGCAGCGCCCGGGACGGGACTATGAACACTGAAGCTTTCTTT	CSARDGTMNTEAFF
TRBJ2-3	.	.	TRBV18	TGTGCCAGCTCACCACGCGCAGGAACAGATACGCAGTATTTT	CASSPRAGTDTQYF
TRBJ1-1	.	.	TRBV2	TGTGCCAGCTACAGAGTTGAAGCTTTCTTT	CASYRVEAFF
TRBJ2-3	.	TRBD2	TRBV7-6	TGTGCCAGCAGCTTAGCGGGAGGGCCCCCAGATACGCAGTATTTT	CASSLAGGPPDTQYF
TRBJ2-5	.	.	TRBV11-2	TGTGCCAGCAGCATAGTCAGGGACCAAGAGACCCAGTACTTC	CASSIVRDQETQYF
TRBJ2-7	few	TRBD2	TRBV19	TGTGCCAGTAGTCCCGGGACTAGCGGAAGATCCTACGAGCAGTACTTC	CASSPGTSGRSYEQYF
TRBJ1-2	.	.	TRBV19	TGTGCCAGTAGTATAGGTGGCACAATCTATGGCTACACCTTC	CASSIGGTIYGYTF
TRBJ2-1	once	TRBD2	TRBV11-2	TGTGCCAGCAGCTGGACTAGCGTCTCCTACAATGAGCAGTTCTTC	CASSWTSVSYNEQFF
TRBJ1-1	.	TRBD1	TRBV10-3	TGTGCCGCTAGGCAGGGGGAGAACACTGAAGCTTTCTTT	CAARQGENTEAFF
TRBJ2-7	.	TRBD2	TRBV5-6	TGTGCCAGCAGCCTAGCGGGAGGCACTCTCGGGGAGCAGTACTTC	CASSLAGGTLGEQYF
TRBJ2-7	few	TRBD2	TRBV29-1	TGCAGCGTCGAGGGACTAGCGGGAGGGCCCTACGAGCAGTACTTC	CSVEGLAGGPYEQYF
TRBJ1-5	.	TRBD1	TRBV19	TGTGCCAGTAGCCTCACTACAGGGGCAGGGAATCAGCCCCAGCATTTT	CASSLTTGAGNQPQHF
TRBJ1-1	.	TRBD1	TRBV27	TGTGCCAGCTTAGGGGGCGGGTGGAACACTGAAGCTTTCTTT	CASLGGGWNTEAFF
TRBJ2-7	once	TRBD2	TRBV6-1	TGTGCCAGCAGTCTCGGCGGGGGGGCTTCCTACGAGCAGTACTTC	CASSLGGGASYEQYF
TRBJ2-1	.	.	TRBV12-5	TGTGCTAGTGGTTTGGAGGACATCTTCAATGAGCAGTTCTTC	CASGLEDIFNEQFF
TRBJ1-4	few	TRBD1	TRBV5-1	TGCGCCAGCAGCTGGGCTCCCCTTGGTTCGACAGGGGAGAATGAAAAACTGTTTTTT	CASSWAPLGSTGENEKLFF
TRBJ1-2	.	.	TRBV7-2	TGTGCCAGCAGCTTAGCCCAACACCCGGAGGGAGGTGGCTACACCTTC	CASSLAQHPEGGGYTF
TRBJ2-6	.	.	TRBV15	TGTGCCACCAGCAGAGTGACAGGTTCCTCTGGGGCCAACGTCCTGACTTTC	CATSRVTGSSGANVLTF
TRBJ1-1	.	.	TRBV6-1	TGTGCCAGCAGTGAGGGATTTGACAGCCAGGCTTTCTTT	CASSEGFDSQAFF
TRBJ1-1	.	.	TRBV25-1	TGTGCCAGCAGTGCCTCCGGGACATTGAACACTGAAGCTTTCTTT	CASSASGTLNTEAFF
TRBJ2-3	.	.	TRBV7-2	TGTGCCAGCAGCTTACCTAGCGCCCCAGATACGCAGTATTTT	CASSLPSAPDTQYF
TRBJ2-7	.	.	TRBV10-1	TGCGCCAGCAGTCCCCGGGACTTCGACGAGCAGTACTTC	CASSPRDFDEQYF
TRBJ2-1	few	.	TRBV4-3	TGCGCCAGCAGCCAAGCGGGTCTGGATGAGCAGTTCTTC	CASSQAGLDEQFF
TRBJ1-2	.	.	TRBV9	TGTGCCAGCAGCGTAGGCTCTGAGGAGGGAAAGGGGTCTGGCTACACCTTC	CASSVGSEEGKGSGYTF
TRBJ1-2	.	.	TRBV7-6	TGTGCCAGCAGCCCGCCGGGGGTCGGGGGCTACACCTTC	CASSPPGVGGYTF
TRBJ1-3	.	.	TRBV2	TGTGCCAGCAGTCCCACGGGACACCTCTCTGGAAACACCATATATTTT	CASSPTGHLSGNTIYF
TRBJ2-5	once	.	TRBV27	TGTGCCAGCAGTTCAGGGGTTCAAGAGACCCAGTACTTC	CASSSGVQETQYF
TRBJ2-5	.	TRBD2	TRBV7-9	TGTGCCAGCAGCTTAGCTCTAGCGGGGGGCCAAGAGACCCAGTACTTC	CASSLALAGGQETQYF
TRBJ2-5	.	.	TRBV6-1	TGTGCCAGCAGCCCCCGCCGCGGCCAAGAGACCCAGTACTTC	CASSPRRGQETQYF
TRBJ1-2	.	TRBD1	TRBV4-3	TGCGCCAGCAGCCCAGGAGGGACGCGGACAGGGCCGAATGGCTACACCTTC	CASSPGGTRTGPNGYTF
TRBJ2-3	.	TRBD1	TRBV19	TGTGCCAGTAAAGCCGACAGGGTTCGAACAGATACGCAGTATTTT	CASKADRVRTDTQYF
TRBJ1-6	.	TRBD1	TRBV7-2	TGTGCCAGCAGCCCCGCGGCTAACAGGGGTAATTCACCCCTCCACTTT	CASSPAANRGNSPLHF
TRBJ1-2	.	.	TRBV6-5	TGTGCCAGCAGTCCCCGGGAGGGATCTAACTATGGCTACACCTTC	CASSPREGSNYGYTF
TRBJ2-2	.	TRBD1	TRBV28	TGTGCCAGCAGTCCCGGGACAGCCACCGGGGAGCTGTTTTTT	CASSPGTATGELFF
TRBJ1-2	.	TRBD1	TRBV5-6	TGTGCCAGCAGCCCAGGGGGCGGGGAAAGGAGCTACACCTTC	CASSPGGGERSYTF
TRBJ2-7	.	TRBD1	TRBV7-6	TGTGCCAGCAGCCACGGACAGGGTACCGGCGAGCAGTACTTC	CASSHGQGTGEQYF
TRBJ2-7	.	.	TRBV25-1	TGTGCCAGCAGTGAGACAGGATACGAGCAGTACTTC	CASSETGYEQYF
TRBJ1-4	.	.	TRBV7-9	TGTGCCAGCAGCCAGGCAACTAATGAAAAACTGTTTTTT	CASSQATNEKLFF
TRBJ2-7	few	TRBD2	TRBV18	TGTGCCAGCTCACCAGAGTCTAGCGGGTCTCCCTACGAGCAGTACTTC	CASSPESSGSPYEQYF
TRBJ2-1	.	TRBD1	TRBV2	TGTGCCAGCGTTACTTTAGGGGGCGCCGCTGAGCAGTTCTTC	CASVTLGGAAEQFF
TRBJ1-1	few	.	TRBV5-1	TGCGCCAGCAGCCCCTACGCGGAGGGGAACACTGAAGCTTTCTTT	CASSPYAEGNTEAFF
TRBJ1-2	.	TRBD1	TRBV19	TGTGCCAGTACCAAGGACAGGGGGCACTATGGCTACACCTTC	CASTKDRGHYGYTF
TRBJ2-7	.	TRBD1	TRBV11-2	TGTGCCAGCAGCGGACACCGGGACAGGGCCTACGAGCAGTACTTC	CASSGHRDRAYEQYF